This T cell receptor beta chain was sequenced for a study of blood T cell repertoires in COVID-19. CDR3 size: 13 residues. Per germline, CDR1 MNHNY and CDR2 SVGAGI (reference sequence). V was clipped by 6 bases and J by 2 bases, with 11 bases between them. Only in-frame clones appear in the TCRdb table, and some are missing; sequencing was by immunoSEQ multiplex PCR. This table has just under 350,000 clones, 87% appearing once. The rearrangement joins TRBV6-6 to TRBJ2-7, with D perhaps TRBD1 (6 bases). This receptor was obtained from a woman between 45 and 60 years old with COVID-19, enrolled during active disease. Sequenced material: peripheral blood. Here the CDR3 DNA reads TGTGCCAGCAGCCACCAGGGGACCTACGAGCAGTACTTC. It translates to CASSHQGTYEQYF.